This TCR beta chain was observed in a study of T cells in Graves' hyperthyroidism and ophthalmopathy. General study findings and limits: Among clonotypes expanded in thyroid above 0.001, most were also found in blood.

Enrolled ophthalmopathy patients presented with a Clinical Activity Score of at least 3, a NOSPECS grade of at least 4, and disease duration under 3 months. For the diagnoses, clinical symptoms, serum thyroxine and TRAb, thyroid ultrasound and orbital computed tomography were used. Source material for PBMCs was around 10 ml fresh peripheral blood. There were TCR beta CDR3 regions amplified from RNA transcripts. With the HTBI primer set, the TCR CDR3 went through a first round of RT-PCR. MiXCR, run by TCRdb on the multiplex PCR reads, gives a single entry per CDR3 protein. The repertoire holds around 600,000 distinct CDR3 sequences, roughly 15% seen once, with roughly an eighth in the top ten. This clonotype was picked up many times. Its antigen remains unidentified. There are 16 residues in the CDR3. The ends lost 5 bases at V and 2 bases at J; junction bases unmatched: 9. CDR1 MDHEN and CDR2 SYDVKM come from the germline V gene.

This sequence was found in a woman aged 50 to 60 with Graves' ophthalmopathy. This chain connects TRBV28 to TRBJ2-7; 10 bases match TRBD2. Sample: blood. CDR3 nucleotide sequence: TGTGCCAGCAGTGCCACTCTAGCGGGAGAGGCCTACGAGCAGTACTTC. Translation gives CASSATLAGEAYEQYF.